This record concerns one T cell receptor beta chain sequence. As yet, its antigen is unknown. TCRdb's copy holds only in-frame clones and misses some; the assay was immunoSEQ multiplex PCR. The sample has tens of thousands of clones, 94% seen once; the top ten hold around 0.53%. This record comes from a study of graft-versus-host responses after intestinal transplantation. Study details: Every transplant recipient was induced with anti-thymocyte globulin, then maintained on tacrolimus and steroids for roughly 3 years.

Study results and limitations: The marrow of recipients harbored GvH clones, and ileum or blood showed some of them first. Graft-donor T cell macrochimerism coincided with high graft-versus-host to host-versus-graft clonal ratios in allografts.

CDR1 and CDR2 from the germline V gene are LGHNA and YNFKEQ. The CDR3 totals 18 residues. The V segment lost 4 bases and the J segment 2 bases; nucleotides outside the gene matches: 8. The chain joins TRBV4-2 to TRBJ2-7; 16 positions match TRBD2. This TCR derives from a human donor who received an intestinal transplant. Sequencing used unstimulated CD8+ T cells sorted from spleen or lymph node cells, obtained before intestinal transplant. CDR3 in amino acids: CASSPKTGTSGRAYEQYF. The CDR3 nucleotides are TGTGCCAGCAGCCCAAAAACCGGGACTAGCGGGAGGGCCTACGAGCAGTACTTC.